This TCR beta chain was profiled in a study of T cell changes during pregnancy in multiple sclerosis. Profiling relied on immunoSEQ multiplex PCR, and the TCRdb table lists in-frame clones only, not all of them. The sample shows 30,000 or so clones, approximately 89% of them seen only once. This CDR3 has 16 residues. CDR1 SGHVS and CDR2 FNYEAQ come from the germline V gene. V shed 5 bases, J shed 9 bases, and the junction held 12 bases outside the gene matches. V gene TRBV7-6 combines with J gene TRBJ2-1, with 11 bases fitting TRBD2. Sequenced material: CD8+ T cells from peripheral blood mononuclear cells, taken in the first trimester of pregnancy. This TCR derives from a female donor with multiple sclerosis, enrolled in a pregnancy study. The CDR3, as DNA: TGTGCCAGCAGCCCGCGACTAGCGGGAAGGGTAGTTGAGCAGTTCTTC. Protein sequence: CASSPRLAGRVVEQFF.